The entry below gives a single T cell receptor (beta chain) sequence along with its context. The sample originates from a study of T cell responses to AZD1222 COVID-19 vaccine. Trimming removed 5 bases from V and 4 bases from J; junction bases left unmatched: 6. The germline CDR1 and CDR2 sequences are SQVTM and ANQGSEA. The CDR3 has 13 amino acids. The protocol was immunoSEQ multiplex PCR, while the TCRdb copy is restricted to in-frame clones and leaves out a portion. The table includes around 180,000 clones, 85% to 90% detected once. The gene calls are TRBV29-1 and TRBJ1-1; TRBD1 agrees at 8 bases. This material consisted of peripheral blood, taken on day 0 of AZD1222 vaccination. The clonotype comes from an adult in good health. CDR3 sequence (DNA): TGCAGCGTTAAAGGACAGGGAGGCACTGAAGCTTTCTTT. Its protein product is CSVKGQGGTEAFF.